The present entry profiles one T cell receptor beta chain with its context. The sample holds one count of this clonotype. No antigen is known for it. Base qualities are not provided; no much larger clone lies one nucleotide away. On its own, one read is weak support. The germline V end is reduced by 4 bases and the J end by 3 bases; junction bases left unmatched: 11. Including cysteine and phenylalanine, the CDR3 has 19 amino acids. Here the CDR3 DNA is all that survives: 57 bases in frame from base 1. The germline V gene (reference sequence) supplies CDR1 LNHDA and CDR2 SQIVND. This entry belongs to a study of T cells in Graves' hyperthyroidism and ophthalmopathy (dated by TCRdb to about 2019). Some background on the complete study: Peripheral blood was collected at initial diagnosis, before any treatment. To identify distinguishing TCR V-J signatures, a discovery cohort of about 100 patients was used, comprising 40 to 45 with Graves' ophthalmopathy and under 60 with stable Graves' hyperthyroidism. An independent validation cohort of some 18 hyperthyroidism patients and about 15 patients who later progressed to ophthalmopathy tested prospective prediction of ophthalmopathy. For training and testing, the approximately 97 patients in the discovery cohort were randomly divided in a 7:3 ratio. In addition, the study compared T-cell repertoires in thyroid tissue and in blood from several Graves' hyperthyroidism patients. After blood sampling, hyperthyroidism patients were treated with methimazole at a starting dose of 30 mg daily, and ophthalmopathy patients were treated with high-dose intravenous methylprednisolone. According to the paper, TCR Vbeta CDR3 sequencing was carried out on 135 peripheral blood samples, which came from 40 to 45 ophthalmopathy, 70 to 80 hyperthyroidism and roughly 17 progressor patients.

In the ophthalmopathy patients, disease was moderately to severely active, with a Clinical Activity Score of 3 or more, a NOSPECS grade of 4 or more, and a duration of less than 3 months. The study excluded patients with uncontrolled infections, other autoimmune diseases, pregnancy or lactation. Diagnoses were based on clinical symptoms, serum thyroxine and TRAb, thyroid ultrasound and orbital computed tomography. Ficoll-Paque density gradient centrifugation was used to isolate PBMCs from about 9.4 ml of fresh peripheral blood. Total RNA was extracted using Trizol reagent, and RNA quality was assessed on an Agilent 2100 Bioanalyzer. The research as a whole found: No statistical method was used to set the sample size in advance, and investigators knew the group allocation. A model built on a 13 V-J signature distinguished ophthalmopathy from stable hyperthyroidism, reaching 87.88% sensitivity and 81.08% specificity in cross-validation and 80%/75% in testing. Blood samples also contained most of the expanded thyroid clonotypes (frequency above 0.001), which suggests that blood repertoires may reflect thyroid immune responses. In validation, the model predicted progression to ophthalmopathy a median of about 6.8 months before onset, with approximately 68% sensitivity and about 75% specificity.

The TCR beta CDR3 regions were amplified from the RNA transcripts. The first round of RT-PCR for the TCR CDR3 was performed with the HTBI primer set and the Qiagen OneStep RT-PCR kit. Libraries were constructed in a second round of multiplex PCR, after which size selection and purification were carried out. Libraries were sequenced paired-end with 100 bp reads on an Illumina HiSeq2000. The authors processed their data as follows. Raw data were processed with SOAPnuke, discarding reads with adapters, uncalled bases, mean Phred below 15, or no exact constant-primer or identifier match. High-quality paired reads were merged with COPE v1.2.5, and unique nucleotide sequences were defined as clonotypes. MiTCR v1.1 was used to align the clonotypes against IMGT TRBV, TRBD and TRBJ reference segments. Analysis was restricted to V-J combinations with a frequency above 0.0001, which covered 99.2% of repertoires. A TCS score was defined as the ratio between F50 (clonal expansion) and ExV (chaos), using BLOSUM62-based TCRdist between CDR3 peptides within each V-J. Welch's t-statistics and random forest reduced fewer than 600 V-J features to about 12, which were used in a naive Bayes classifier (R e1071). TCRdb trimmed public reads at Q25 via fastp, called clones via MiXCR and kept in-frame beta chains. Rows merge per CDR3 protein into single entries with the most common DNA and genes. V and J calls and clone size were set by TCRdb, not the authors. The sample data list about 600,000 distinct CDR3 sequences, and approximately 14% of these were observed just once. The top ten clonotypes cover about an eighth of the sample.

The rearrangement joined TRBV19 to TRBJ2-3; the junction holds 15 bases that match TRBD2. The clonotype originates from a woman between 45 and 60 years old with Graves' ophthalmopathy. What was sequenced was blood. CDR3 sequence: CASSTGLAGGREMTDTQYF. The bases read TGTGCCAGTAGTACCGGACTAGCGGGAGGGCGAGAGATGACAGATACGCAGTATTTT.